This paragraph reports one T cell receptor (beta chain). Its antigen is currently unknown. Once obtained from cultured CD4+ T cells, the DNA was sequenced using the Oncomine TCR Beta short-read assay. TCRdb recomputed calls from the PCR reads with MiXCR, one row per CDR3 protein. The sample has 20,000 to 25,000 distinct CDR3 sequences; around 46% are singletons. This sample was taken from a study of vaccination and CD4 T cells after COVID-19. Study-wide points: The median SARS-CoV-2-reactive clonotype number increased from around 21 to 38, without statistical significance.

The time point is: late sampling 161 to 241 days after vaccination in a few convalescent patients. Treatment given: roughly 10-day PBMC culture with coronavirus spike peptide pools or control peptides (ViraFEST assay). This receptor was identified in a human donor who had recovered from COVID-19. The material sequenced was CD4+ T cells from blood, cultured in vitro, taken about 7 months after SARS-CoV-2 vaccination.

CDR3 in amino acids: CSARTSSRDRAGGYTF. CDR3 bases: TGCAGTGCTAGAACATCAAGCCGGGACAGGGCCGGTGGCTACACCTTC. This chain uses TRBV20-1 with TRBJ1-2; TRBD1 matches 9 bases. Germline values: CDR1 DFQATT, CDR2 SNEGSKA (reference sequence). The CDR3 is 16 amino acids. The ends lost 2 bases at V and 7 bases at J; junction bases unmatched: 14.